This T cell receptor (beta chain) was recovered during a study of blood T cell repertoires in COVID-19. As for the study in general: Nucleic acid was either cDNA or gDNA, and it came from T cells, B-cell-depleted T cells, or PBMCs.

In the source study's methods: Amplification of reference gene primers provided the estimated nucleated cell counts. Libraries were prepared by immunoSEQ multiplex PCR; TCRdb keeps only in-frame clonotypes and omits some of them. V and J calls and clone size are given by that table; D and trimming were obtained from the DNA. The sample shows around 200,000 clones, 85% to 90% of them seen only once. Trimming removed 2 bases from V and 3 bases from J, with 7 bases in between. The CDR3 loop spans 13 amino acids. The germline CDR1 and CDR2 sequences are SNHLY and FYNNEI. The gene calls are TRBV2 and TRBJ1-1, with D perhaps matching TRBD1 (5 bases). This TCR came from a man aged 50-59 years with acute or convalescent COVID-19. Specimen: peripheral blood. CDR3 region: CASSEQGHTEAFF. The CDR3 nucleotides read TGTGCCAGCAGTGAACAGGGCCACACTGAAGCTTTCTTT.